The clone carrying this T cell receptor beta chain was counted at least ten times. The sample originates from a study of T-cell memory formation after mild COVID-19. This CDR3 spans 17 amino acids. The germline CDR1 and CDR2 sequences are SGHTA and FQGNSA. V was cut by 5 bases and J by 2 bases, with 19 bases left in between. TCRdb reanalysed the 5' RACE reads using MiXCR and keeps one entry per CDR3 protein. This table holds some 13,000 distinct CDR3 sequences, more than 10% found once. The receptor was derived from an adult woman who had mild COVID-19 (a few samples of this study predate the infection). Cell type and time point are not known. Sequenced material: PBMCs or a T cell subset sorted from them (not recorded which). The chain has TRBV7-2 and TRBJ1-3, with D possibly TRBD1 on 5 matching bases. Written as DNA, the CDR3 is TGTGCCAGCAGCCCCAGGCGCCCGGGGCAAACTGGAAACACCATATATTTT. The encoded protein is CASSPRRPGQTGNTIYF.